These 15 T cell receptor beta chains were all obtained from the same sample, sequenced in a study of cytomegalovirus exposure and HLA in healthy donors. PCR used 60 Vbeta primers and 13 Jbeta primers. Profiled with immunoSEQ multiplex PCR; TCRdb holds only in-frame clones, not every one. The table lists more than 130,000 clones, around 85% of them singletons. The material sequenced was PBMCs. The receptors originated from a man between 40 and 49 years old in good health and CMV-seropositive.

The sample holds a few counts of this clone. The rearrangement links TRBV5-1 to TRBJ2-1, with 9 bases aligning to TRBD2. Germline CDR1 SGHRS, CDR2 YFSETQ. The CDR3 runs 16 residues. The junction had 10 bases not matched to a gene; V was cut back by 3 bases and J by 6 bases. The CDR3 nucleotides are TGCGCCAGCAGCTCCGGGGGACTAGCAGATGGCAATGAGCAGTTCTTC. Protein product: CASSSGGLADGNEQFF.

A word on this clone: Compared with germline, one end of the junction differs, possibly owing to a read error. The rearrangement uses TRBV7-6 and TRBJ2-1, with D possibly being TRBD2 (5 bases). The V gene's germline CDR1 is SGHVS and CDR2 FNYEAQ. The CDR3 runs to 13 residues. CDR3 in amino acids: CAGSLALGNEQFF. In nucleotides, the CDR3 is TGTGCCGGCAGCTTAGCGCTCGGCAATGAGCAGTTCTTC.

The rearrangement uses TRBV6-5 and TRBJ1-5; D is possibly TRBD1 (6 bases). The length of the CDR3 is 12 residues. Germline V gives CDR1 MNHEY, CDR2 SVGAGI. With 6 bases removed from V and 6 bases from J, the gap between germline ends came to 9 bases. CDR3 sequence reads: CASRQGGQPQHF. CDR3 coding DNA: TGTGCCAGCAGACAAGGGGGTCAGCCCCAGCATTTT.

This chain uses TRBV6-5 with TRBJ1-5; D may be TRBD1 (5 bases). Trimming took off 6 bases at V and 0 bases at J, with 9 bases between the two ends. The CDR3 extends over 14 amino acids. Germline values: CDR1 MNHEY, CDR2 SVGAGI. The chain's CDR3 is CASRSRVSNQPQHF. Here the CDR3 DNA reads TGTGCCAGCAGGTCCAGGGTTAGCAATCAGCCCCAGCATTTT.

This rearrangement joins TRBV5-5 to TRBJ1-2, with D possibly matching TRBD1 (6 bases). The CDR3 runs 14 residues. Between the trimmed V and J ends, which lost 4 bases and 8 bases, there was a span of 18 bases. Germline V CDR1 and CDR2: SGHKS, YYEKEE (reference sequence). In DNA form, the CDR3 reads TGTGCCAGCAGCCCAACGGCGGGGGCAGAGGGCTACACCTTC. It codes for CASSPTAGAEGYTF.

CDR3 sequence: CASSRWVRGGSTDTQYF. The CDR3 DNA sequence: TGCGCCAGCAGCCGGTGGGTAAGGGGGGGGAGCACAGATACGCAGTATTTT. This chain connects TRBV4-1 to TRBJ2-3; possibly TRBD2 for D (7 bases). The CDR3 is 17 residues long. Trimming took 4 bases from V and 0 from J, leaving 17 bases between them. Germline loops: CDR1 MGHRA, CDR2 YSYEKL.

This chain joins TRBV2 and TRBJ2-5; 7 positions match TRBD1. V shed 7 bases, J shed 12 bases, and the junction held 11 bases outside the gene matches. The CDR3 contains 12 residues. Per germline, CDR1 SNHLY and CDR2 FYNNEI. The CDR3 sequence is CASIERGQTKYF. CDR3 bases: TGTGCCAGCATCGAGAGGGGACAGACAAAGTACTTC.

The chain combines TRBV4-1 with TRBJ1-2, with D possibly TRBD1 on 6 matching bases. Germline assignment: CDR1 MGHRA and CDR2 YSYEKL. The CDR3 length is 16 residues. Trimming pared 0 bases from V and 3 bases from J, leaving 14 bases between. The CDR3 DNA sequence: TGCGCCAGCAGCCAAGATGAGGTGAACAGGGACTATGGCTACACCTTC. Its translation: CASSQDEVNRDYGYTF.

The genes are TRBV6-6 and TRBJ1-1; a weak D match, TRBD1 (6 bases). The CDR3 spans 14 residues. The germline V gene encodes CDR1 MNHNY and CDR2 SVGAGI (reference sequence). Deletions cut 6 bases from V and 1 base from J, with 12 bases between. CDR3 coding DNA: TGTGCCAGCAGAACAGGGACACCGAACACTGAAGCTTTCTTT. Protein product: CASRTGTPNTEAFF.

CDR3 sequence: CASGLTGGFGHGYTF. The CDR3 DNA sequence: TGTGCTAGTGGTTTAACAGGGGGCTTTGGTCATGGCTACACCTTC. The gene calls are TRBV12-5 and TRBJ1-2, with 9 bases fitting TRBD1. CDR1 is LGHNT and CDR2 is FRNRAP in the germline V gene. This CDR3 has 15 amino acids. V lost 3 bases, J lost 6 bases, and 8 bases stayed unmatched.

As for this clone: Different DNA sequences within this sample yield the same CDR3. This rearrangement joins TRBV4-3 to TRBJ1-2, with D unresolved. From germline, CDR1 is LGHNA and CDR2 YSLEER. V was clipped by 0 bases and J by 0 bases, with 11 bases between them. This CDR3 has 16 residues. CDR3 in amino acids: CASSQDPATTNYGYTF. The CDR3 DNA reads TGCGCCAGCAGCCAAGATCCGGCTACTACTAACTATGGCTACACCTTC.

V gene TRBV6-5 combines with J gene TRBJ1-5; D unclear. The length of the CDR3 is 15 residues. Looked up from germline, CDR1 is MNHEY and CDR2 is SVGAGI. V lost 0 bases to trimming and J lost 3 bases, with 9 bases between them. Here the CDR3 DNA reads TGTGCCAGCAGTTACTCTGGCACCCCCAATCAGCCCCAGCATTTT. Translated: CASSYSGTPNQPQHF.

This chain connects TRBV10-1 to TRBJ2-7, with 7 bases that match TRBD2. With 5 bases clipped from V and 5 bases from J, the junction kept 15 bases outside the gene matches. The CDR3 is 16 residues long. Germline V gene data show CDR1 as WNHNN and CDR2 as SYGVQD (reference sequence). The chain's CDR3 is CASSPARAGAHHEQYF. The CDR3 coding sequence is TGCGCCAGCAGTCCCGCCCGGGCGGGAGCCCACCACGAGCAGTACTTC.

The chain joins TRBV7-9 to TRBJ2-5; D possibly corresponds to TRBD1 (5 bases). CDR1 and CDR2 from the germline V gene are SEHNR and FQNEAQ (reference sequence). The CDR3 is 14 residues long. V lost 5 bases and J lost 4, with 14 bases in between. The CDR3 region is CASSQRQLGETQYF. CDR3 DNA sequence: TGTGCCAGCAGCCAACGACAGCTGGGAGAGACCCAGTACTTC.

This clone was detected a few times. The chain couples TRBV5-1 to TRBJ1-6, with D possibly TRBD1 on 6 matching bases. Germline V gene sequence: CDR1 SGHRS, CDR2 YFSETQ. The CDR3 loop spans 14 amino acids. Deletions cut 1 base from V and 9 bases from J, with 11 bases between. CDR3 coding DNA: TGCGCCAGCAGCTTGTCAGGGGCCGGTTCACCCCTCCACTTT. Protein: CASSLSGAGSPLHF.